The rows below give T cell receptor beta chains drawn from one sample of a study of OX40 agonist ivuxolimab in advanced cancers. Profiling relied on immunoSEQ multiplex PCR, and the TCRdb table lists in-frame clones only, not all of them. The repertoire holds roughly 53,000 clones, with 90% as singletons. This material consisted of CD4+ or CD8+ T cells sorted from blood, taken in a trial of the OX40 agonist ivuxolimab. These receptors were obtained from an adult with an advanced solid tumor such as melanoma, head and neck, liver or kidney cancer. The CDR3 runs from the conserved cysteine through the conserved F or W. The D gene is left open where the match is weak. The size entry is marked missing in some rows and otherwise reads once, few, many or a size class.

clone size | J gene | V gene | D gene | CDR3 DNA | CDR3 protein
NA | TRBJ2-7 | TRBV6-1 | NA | TGTGCCAGCAGTGTATTGGGGTCCTACGAGCAGTACTTC | CASSVLGSYEQYF
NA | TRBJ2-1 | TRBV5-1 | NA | TGCGCCAGCAGCTTGGGACTAACAACCTACAATGAGCAGTTCTTC | CASSLGLTTYNEQFF
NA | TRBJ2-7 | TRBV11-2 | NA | TGTGCCAGCGGGGGTTCATTACGGCGGGTCCACTACGAGCAGTACTTC | CASGGSLRRVHYEQYF
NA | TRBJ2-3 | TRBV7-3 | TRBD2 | TGTGCCAGCAGCTCCCCTAGCGGAGAGACGCAGTATTTT | CASSSPSGETQYF
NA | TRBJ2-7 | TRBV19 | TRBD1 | TGTGCCAGTAGTGCCCTCGGGACAGACTACGAGCAGTACTTC | CASSALGTDYEQYF
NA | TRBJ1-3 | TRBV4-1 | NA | TGCGCCAGCAGCCAAAGAAAGGGCGCCGGGGACACCATATATTTT | CASSQRKGAGDTIYF
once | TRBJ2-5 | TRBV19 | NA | TGTGCCAGTAGCAAGACAGGACACCAAGAGACCCAGTACTTC | CASSKTGHQETQYF
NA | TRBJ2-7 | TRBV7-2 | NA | TGTGCCAGCAGCTTAGGCAGGATCTACGAGCAGTACTTC | CASSLGRIYEQYF
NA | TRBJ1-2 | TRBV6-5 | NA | TGTGCCAGCATGGCCGCTAACTATGGCTACACCTTC | CASMAANYGYTF
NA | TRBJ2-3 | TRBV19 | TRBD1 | TGTGCCAGTAGTCCCGGACAGGGGGCAGATACGCAGTATTTT | CASSPGQGADTQYF
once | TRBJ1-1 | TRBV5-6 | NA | TGTGCCAGCAGCCTTTTATTCGACACTGAAGCTTTCTTT | CASSLLFDTEAFF
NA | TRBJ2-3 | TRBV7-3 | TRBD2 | TGTGCCAGCAGCTTAAAAGCGGGAGGTCGGACAGATACGCAGTATTTT | CASSLKAGGRTDTQYF
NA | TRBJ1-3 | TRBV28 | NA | TGTGCCAGCAGTCCTCAGGGACTACCTGGAAACACCATATATTTT | CASSPQGLPGNTIYF
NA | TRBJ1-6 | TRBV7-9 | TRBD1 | TGTGCCAGCAGCAAGGAGCTCCGTGGACAGGGAAATTCACCCCTCCACTTT | CASSKELRGQGNSPLHF
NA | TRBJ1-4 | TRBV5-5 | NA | TGTGCCAGCAGCGTCAACCCTGTCACAACTAATGAAAAACTGTTTTTT | CASSVNPVTTNEKLFF
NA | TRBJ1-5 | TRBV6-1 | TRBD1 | TGTGCCAGCGGTTGGGCGCAGGGGGGCAATCAGCCCCAGCATTTT | CASGWAQGGNQPQHF
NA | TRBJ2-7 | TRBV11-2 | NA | TGTGCCAGCAGCTTAGATAGGGTCTACGAGCAGTACTTC | CASSLDRVYEQYF
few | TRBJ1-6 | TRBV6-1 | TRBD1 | TGTGCCAGCACCGGACGTACAGGGGGAGTTTCACCCCTCCACTTT | CASTGRTGGVSPLHF
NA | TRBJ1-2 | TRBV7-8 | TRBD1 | TGTGCCAGCAGCTCAGGGGGCCCCAACTATGGCTACACCTTC | CASSSGGPNYGYTF
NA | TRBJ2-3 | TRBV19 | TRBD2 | TGTGCCAGTAGTGAGGGACTAGCGGGAGGGACAGATACGCAGTATTTT | CASSEGLAGGTDTQYF
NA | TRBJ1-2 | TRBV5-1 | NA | TGCGCCAGCAGCTTCGGCAGTACCTATGGCTACACCTTC | CASSFGSTYGYTF
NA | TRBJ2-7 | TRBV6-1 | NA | TGTGCCAGCAGTGAATATCTAGGGACACCCTACGAGCAGTACTTC | CASSEYLGTPYEQYF
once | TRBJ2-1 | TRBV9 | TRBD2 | TGTGCCAGCAGCGCGGGACTAGCGGGGTTGAATGAGCAGTTCTTC | CASSAGLAGLNEQFF
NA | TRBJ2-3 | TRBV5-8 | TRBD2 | TGTGCCAGCAGCTTGGGCGGACTAGTCGGCTCCGATACGCAGTATTTT | CASSLGGLVGSDTQYF
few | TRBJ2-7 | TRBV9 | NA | TGTGCCAGCCCCTGTGTCGTTGGGCCCGGGGGTGGGCTTGGCGAGCAGTACTTC | CASPCVVGPGGGLGEQYF
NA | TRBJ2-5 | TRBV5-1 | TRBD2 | TGCGCCAGCAGCTTGGGTGGACTAGCGGGGGCCTCGGAGACCCAGTACTTC | CASSLGGLAGASETQYF
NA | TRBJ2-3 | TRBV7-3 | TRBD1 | TGTGCCAGCAGGGGACAGGGGGCGGGAGATACGCAGTATTTT | CASRGQGAGDTQYF
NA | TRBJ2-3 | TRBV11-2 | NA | TGTGCCAGCAGCTTAGTCGGGGGCACAGATACGCAGTATTTT | CASSLVGGTDTQYF
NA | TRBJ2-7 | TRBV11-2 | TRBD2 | TGTGCCAGCAGCTTATTCAGCGGGAGTCGCGAGCAGTACTTC | CASSLFSGSREQYF
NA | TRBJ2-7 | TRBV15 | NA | TGTGCCACCAGCCTTAGCGGCCTCAACCTCTACGAGCAGTACTTC | CATSLSGLNLYEQYF
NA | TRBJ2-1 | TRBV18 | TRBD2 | TGTGCCAGCACAAATCGATTGGGAATGACTAGCGGGAGCTCCTACAATGAGCAGTTCTTC | CASTNRLGMTSGSSYNEQFF
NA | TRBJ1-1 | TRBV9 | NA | TGTGCCAGCAGCGCGCAGGACAGTTTTATCGACACTGAAGCTTTCTTT | CASSAQDSFIDTEAFF
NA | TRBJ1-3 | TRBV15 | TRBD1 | TGTGCCACCAGCAGAGATCTCGACAGGGGCGGAAACACCATATATTTT | CATSRDLDRGGNTIYF
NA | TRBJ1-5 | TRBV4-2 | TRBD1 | TGTGCCAGCAGCCAGGGACAGGGAAGAAATCAGCCCCAGCATTTT | CASSQGQGRNQPQHF
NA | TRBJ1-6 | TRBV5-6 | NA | TGTGCCAGCAGCTTGTTCAGGACCTATGAGAATTCACCCCTCCACTTT | CASSLFRTYENSPLHF
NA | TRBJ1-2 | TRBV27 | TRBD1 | TGTGCCAGCAGAGCGACAGGGGAGGGTTGGGGCTACACCTTC | CASRATGEGWGYTF
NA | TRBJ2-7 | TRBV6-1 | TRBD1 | TGTGCCAGCACTCCGACAGGGGGCTCCTACGAGCAGTACTTC | CASTPTGGSYEQYF
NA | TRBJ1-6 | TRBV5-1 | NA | TGCGCCAGCAGCTCCGGGACGGATAATTCACCCCTCCACTTT | CASSSGTDNSPLHF
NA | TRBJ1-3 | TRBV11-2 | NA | TGTGCCAGCAGCTTAGATTTGGCCACGCGCTCTGGAAACACCATATATTTT | CASSLDLATRSGNTIYF
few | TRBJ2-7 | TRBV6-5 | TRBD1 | TGTGCCAGCAGTACACAGGGGCGGGACGAGCAGTACTTC | CASSTQGRDEQYF
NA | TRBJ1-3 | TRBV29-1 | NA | TGCAGCGTTGAGTCCAGAAACTCTGGAAACACCATATATTTT | CSVESRNSGNTIYF
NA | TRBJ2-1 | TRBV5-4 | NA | TGTGCCAGCAGCTTGTCAGGGGCCGCCTACAATGAGCAGTTCTTC | CASSLSGAAYNEQFF
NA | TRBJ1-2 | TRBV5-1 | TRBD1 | TGCGCCAGCAGCTCGCCAGACAGGGTCCACTATGGCTACACCTTC | CASSSPDRVHYGYTF
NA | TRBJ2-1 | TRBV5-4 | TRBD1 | TGTGCCAGCAGCCCCTCCTCCGGGACAGGGGGAAATGAGCAGTTCTTC | CASSPSSGTGGNEQFF
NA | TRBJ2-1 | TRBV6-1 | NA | TGTGCCAGCAGTGAACATGGGGGGGCAGGGTCCTACAATGAGCAGTTCTTC | CASSEHGGAGSYNEQFF
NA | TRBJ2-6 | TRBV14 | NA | TGTGCCAGCCGAGATGGAGCGGGGGCCAACGTCCTGACTTTC | CASRDGAGANVLTF
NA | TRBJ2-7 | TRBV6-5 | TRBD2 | TGTGCCAGCTGGGGGGGCTACGAGCAGTACTTC | CASWGGYEQYF